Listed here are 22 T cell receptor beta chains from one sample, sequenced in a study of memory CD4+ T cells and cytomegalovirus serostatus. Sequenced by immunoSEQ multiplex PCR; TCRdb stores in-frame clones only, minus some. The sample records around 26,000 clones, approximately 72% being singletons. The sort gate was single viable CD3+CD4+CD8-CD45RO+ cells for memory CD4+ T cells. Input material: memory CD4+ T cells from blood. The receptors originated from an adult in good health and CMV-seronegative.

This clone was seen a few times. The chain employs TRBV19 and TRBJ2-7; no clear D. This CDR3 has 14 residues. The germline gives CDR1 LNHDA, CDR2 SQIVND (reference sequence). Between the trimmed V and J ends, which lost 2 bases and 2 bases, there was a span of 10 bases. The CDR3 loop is CASSIPGLAYEQYF. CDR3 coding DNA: TGTGCCAGTAGTATACCCGGGCTAGCCTACGAGCAGTACTTC.

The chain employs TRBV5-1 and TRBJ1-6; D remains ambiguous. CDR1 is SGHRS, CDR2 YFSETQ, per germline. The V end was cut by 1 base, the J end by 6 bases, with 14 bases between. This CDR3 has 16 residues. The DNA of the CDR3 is TGCGCCAGCAGCTTGAGATCTGGCGCGTCTAATTCACCCCTCCACTTT. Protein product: CASSLRSGASNSPLHF.

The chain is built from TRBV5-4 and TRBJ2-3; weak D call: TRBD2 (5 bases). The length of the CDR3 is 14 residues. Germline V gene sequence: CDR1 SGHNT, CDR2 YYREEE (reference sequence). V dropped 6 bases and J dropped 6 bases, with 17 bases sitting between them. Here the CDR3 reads CASNSDSQLDTQYF. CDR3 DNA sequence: TGTGCCAGCAACTCGGACTCCCAATTGGATACGCAGTATTTT.

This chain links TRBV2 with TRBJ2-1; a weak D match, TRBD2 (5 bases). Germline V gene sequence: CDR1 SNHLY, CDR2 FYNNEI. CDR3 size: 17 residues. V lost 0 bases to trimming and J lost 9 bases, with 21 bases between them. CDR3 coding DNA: TGTGCCAGCAGTGAAGCTCCAGGAGGCGAAGTCAACGCTGAGCAGTTCTTC. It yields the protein CASSEAPGGEVNAEQFF.

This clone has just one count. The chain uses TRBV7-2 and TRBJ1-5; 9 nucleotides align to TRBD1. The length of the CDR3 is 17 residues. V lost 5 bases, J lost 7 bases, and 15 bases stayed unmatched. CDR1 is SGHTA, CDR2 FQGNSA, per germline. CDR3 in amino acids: CASSLDRGTGWGQPQHF. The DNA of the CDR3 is TGTGCCAGCAGCCTGGACCGGGGGACAGGGTGGGGACAGCCCCAGCATTTT. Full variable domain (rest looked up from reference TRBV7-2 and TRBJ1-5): GAGVSQSPSNKVTEKGKDVELRCDPISGHTALYWYRQSLGQGLEFLIYFQGNSAPDKSGLPSDRFSAERTGGSVSTLTIQRTQQEDSAVYLCASSLDRGTGWGQPQHFGDGTRLSIL.

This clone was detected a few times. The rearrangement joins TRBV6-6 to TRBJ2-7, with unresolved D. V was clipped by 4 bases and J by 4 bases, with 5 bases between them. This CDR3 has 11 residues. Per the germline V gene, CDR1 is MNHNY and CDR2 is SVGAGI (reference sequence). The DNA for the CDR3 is TGTGCCAGCAGTTCTCAATACGAGCAGTACTTC. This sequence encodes CASSSQYEQYF.

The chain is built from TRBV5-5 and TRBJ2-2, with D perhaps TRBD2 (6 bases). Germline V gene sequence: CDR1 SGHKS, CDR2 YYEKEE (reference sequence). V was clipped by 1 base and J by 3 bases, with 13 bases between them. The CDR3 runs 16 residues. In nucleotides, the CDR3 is TGTGCCAGCAGCTTGCAATACAGGAGGGACACCGGGGAGCTGTTTTTT. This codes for CASSLQYRRDTGELFF.

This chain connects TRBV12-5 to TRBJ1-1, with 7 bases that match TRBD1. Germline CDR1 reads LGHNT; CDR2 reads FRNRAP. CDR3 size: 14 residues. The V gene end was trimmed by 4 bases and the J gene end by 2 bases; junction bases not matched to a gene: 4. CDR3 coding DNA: TGTGCTAGTGGTTCTGACAGGGCCAACACTGAAGCTTTCTTT. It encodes CASGSDRANTEAFF.

This CDR3 reads CSVEDGLAYNEQFF. CDR3 sequence (DNA): TGCAGCGTTGAAGATGGCCTAGCGTACAATGAGCAGTTCTTC. The genes are TRBV29-1 and TRBJ2-1, with a possible D match to TRBD2 (6 bases). CDR1 SQVTM and CDR2 ANQGSEA come from the germline V gene. There are 14 residues in the CDR3. Trimming left V 0 bases short and J 4 bases short, with 10 bases between.

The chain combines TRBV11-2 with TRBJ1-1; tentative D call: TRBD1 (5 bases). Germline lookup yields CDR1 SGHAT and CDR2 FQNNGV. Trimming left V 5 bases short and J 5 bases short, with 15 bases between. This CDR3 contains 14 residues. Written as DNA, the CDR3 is TGTGCCAGCAGCCTTAATTCTGGGGGTACTGAAGCTTTCTTT. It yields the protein CASSLNSGGTEAFF.

The CDR3 DNA sequence: TGTGCCAGCAGTCGGACAGGGTTCGATCAGCCCCAGCATTTT. It codes for CASSRTGFDQPQHF. This chain connects TRBV6-1 to TRBJ1-5; 8 bases align to TRBD1. Germline CDR1 reads MNHNS; CDR2 reads SASEGT. The CDR3 length is 14 residues. After removal of 5 bases from V and 5 bases from J, the junction contained 5 bases not matched to a gene.

CDR3 residues: CASSTGLAVGYQETQYF. The CDR3 nucleotides are TGCGCCAGCAGCACAGGACTAGCGGTGGGGTACCAAGAGACCCAGTACTTC. The chain joins TRBV5-1 to TRBJ2-5; 10 bases match TRBD2. Germline trimming cut 4 bases from V and 0 bases from J; bases unmatched to any gene: 9. This CDR3 spans 17 amino acids. Germline loops: CDR1 SGHRS, CDR2 YFSETQ.

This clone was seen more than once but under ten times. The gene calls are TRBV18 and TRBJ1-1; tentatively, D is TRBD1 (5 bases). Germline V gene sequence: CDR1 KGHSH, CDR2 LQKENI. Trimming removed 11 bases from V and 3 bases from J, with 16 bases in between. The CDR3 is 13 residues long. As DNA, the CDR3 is TGTGCCGCTGGAAAAGGGGTCGACACTGAAGCTTTCTTT. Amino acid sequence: CAAGKGVDTEAFF.

The chain's CDR3 is CASSLERGASYEQYF. The CDR3 coding sequence is TGTGCCAGCAGCTTAGAAAGGGGGGCATCCTACGAGCAGTACTTC. V gene TRBV11-2 combines with J gene TRBJ2-7; D possibly uses TRBD1 or TRBD2 (6 bases each). Germline lookup yields CDR1 SGHAT and CDR2 FQNNGV. CDR3 length: 15 amino acids. The V end lost 0 bases, the J end lost 1 base, and 10 bases lay between the germline ends.

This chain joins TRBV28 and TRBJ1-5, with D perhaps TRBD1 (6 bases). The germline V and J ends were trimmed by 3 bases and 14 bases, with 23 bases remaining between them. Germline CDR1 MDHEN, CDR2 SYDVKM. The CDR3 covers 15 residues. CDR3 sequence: CASSFGGQTIKGEHF. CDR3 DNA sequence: TGTGCCAGCAGTTTTGGGGGGCAGACAATCAAGGGAGAGCATTTT. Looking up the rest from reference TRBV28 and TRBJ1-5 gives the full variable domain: DVKVTQSSRYLVKRTGEKVFLECVQDMDHENMFWYRQDPGLGLRLIYFSYDVKMKEKGDIPEGYSVSREKKERFSLILESASTNQTSMYLCASSFGGQTIKGEHFGDGTRLSIL.

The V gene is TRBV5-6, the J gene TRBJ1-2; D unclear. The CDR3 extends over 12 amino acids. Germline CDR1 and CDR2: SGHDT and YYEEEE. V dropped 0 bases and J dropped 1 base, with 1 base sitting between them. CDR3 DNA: TGTGCCAGCAGCTTGGGTAACTATGGCTACACCTTC. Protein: CASSLGNYGYTF.

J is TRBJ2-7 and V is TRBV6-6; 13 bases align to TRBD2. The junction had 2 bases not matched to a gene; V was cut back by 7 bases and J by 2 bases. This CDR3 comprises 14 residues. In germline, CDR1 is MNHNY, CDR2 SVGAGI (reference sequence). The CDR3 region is CASTTSGGAYEQYF. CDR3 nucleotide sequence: TGTGCCAGCACCACTAGCGGGGGGGCCTACGAGCAGTACTTC.

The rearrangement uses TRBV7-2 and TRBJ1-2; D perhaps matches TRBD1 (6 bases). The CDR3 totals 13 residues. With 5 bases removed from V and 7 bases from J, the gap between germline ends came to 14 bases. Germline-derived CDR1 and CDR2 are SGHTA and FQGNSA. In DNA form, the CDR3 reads TGTGCCAGCAGCCCAGCAGGGGATCGTGGCTACACCTTC. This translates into CASSPAGDRGYTF.

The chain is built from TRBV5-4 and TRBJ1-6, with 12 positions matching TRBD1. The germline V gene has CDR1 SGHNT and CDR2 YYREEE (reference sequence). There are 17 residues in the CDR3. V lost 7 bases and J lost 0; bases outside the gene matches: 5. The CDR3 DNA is TGTGCCAGCGGGACAGGGGGCTCCAGCTCCTATAATTCACCCCTCCACTTT. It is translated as CASGTGGSSSYNSPLHF.

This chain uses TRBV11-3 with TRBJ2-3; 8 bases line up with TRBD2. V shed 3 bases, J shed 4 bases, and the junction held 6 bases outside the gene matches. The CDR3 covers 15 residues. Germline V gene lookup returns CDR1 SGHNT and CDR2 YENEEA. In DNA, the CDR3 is TGTGCCAGCAGCTTGGGCGGGGGGCGGGCAGATACGCAGTATTTT. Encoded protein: CASSLGGGRADTQYF.

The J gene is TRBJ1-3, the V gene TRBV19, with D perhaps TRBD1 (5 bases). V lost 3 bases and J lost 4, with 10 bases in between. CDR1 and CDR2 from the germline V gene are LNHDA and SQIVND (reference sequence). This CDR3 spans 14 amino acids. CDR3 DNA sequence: TGTGCCAGTAGTATGCCAGGGCTCGGAAACACCATATATTTT. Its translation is CASSMPGLGNTIYF.

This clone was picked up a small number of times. CDR3 DNA: TGTGCCATCAGTCAACTAGCGGGGGGAAACTCTGGGGCCAACGTCCTGACTTTC. It specifies CAISQLAGGNSGANVLTF. V is TRBV10-3 and J is TRBJ2-6; 12 nucleotides align to TRBD2. Germline assignment: CDR1 ENHRY and CDR2 SYGVKD. With V trimmed by 5 bases and J by 0 bases, 5 bases remained unmatched. There are 18 residues in the CDR3.